These 17 T cell receptor beta chains came from one sample sequenced in a study of T cell responses to AZD1222 COVID-19 vaccine. TCRdb's copy holds only in-frame clones and misses some; the assay was immunoSEQ multiplex PCR. The sample contains 120,000 or so clones, about 90% of which appear only once. This sample comprised peripheral blood, obtained on day 0 of MenACWY control vaccination. The receptors derive from an adult in good health.

The chain recombines TRBV6-5 with TRBJ1-2, with TRBD1 matching over 8 bases. Looked up from germline, CDR1 is MNHEY and CDR2 is SVGAGI. Trimming at V came to 6 bases and at J to 5 bases, leaving 5 bases not matched to a gene. CDR3 size: 13 residues. CDR3 residues: CASSQGALYGYTF. CDR3 in DNA: TGTGCCAGCAGCCAGGGGGCGCTTTATGGCTACACCTTC.

This clone occurred once. The V and J genes are TRBV5-5 and TRBJ2-3; unclear D gene. Trimming stripped 0 bases from V and 5 bases from J, with 7 bases between. Germline V gene data show CDR1 as SGHKS and CDR2 as YYEKEE (reference sequence). The CDR3 is 13 amino acids. CDR3 amino acids: CASSLGPRDTQYF. The DNA for the CDR3 is TGTGCCAGCAGCTTGGGCCCCCGAGATACGCAGTATTTT. Full variable domain (outside the CDR3, taken from reference TRBV5-5 and TRBJ2-3): DAGVTQSPTHLIKTRGQQVTLRCSPISGHKSVSWYQQVLGQGPQFIFQYYEKEERGRGNFPDRFSARQFPNYSSELNVNALLLGDSALYLCASSLGPRDTQYFGPGTRLTVL.

The chain links TRBV24-1 to TRBJ2-5; no firm D call. Germline values: CDR1 KGHDR, CDR2 SFDVKD. The CDR3 runs 15 residues. V was clipped by 1 base and J by 4 bases, with 12 bases between them. The CDR3 nucleotides read TGTGCCACCAGTGATTTCGGGCAGGACGGAGAGACCCAGTACTTC. Translation: CATSDFGQDGETQYF.

The chain has TRBV5-6 and TRBJ2-1; D not certain. The V end was cut by 3 bases, the J end by 8 bases, with 15 bases between. The CDR3 has 14 amino acids. Per the germline V gene, CDR1 is SGHDT and CDR2 is YYEEEE. The CDR3 is CASSSISAIHEQFF. CDR3 in DNA: TGTGCCAGCAGCTCCATCTCCGCGATCCATGAGCAGTTCTTC.

This clone appeared a single time. The genes are TRBV3-1 (or the pseudogene TRBV3-2) and TRBJ2-7; D is ambiguous. Germline V lookup: CDR1 LGHDT, CDR2 YNNKEL (reference sequence). The ends were cut back, 3 bases at V and 0 bases at J, with 12 bases in the middle. CDR3 length equals 15 residues. The CDR3 DNA is TGTGCCAGCAGCCATCTAGGACGGAGCTCCTACGAGCAGTACGTC. Amino acids: CASSHLGRSSYEQYV.

The V call is TRBV6-2 or TRBV6-3, the J call TRBJ1-5, with 10 bases lining up with TRBD1. J gave up 3 bases and V 6 bases, and 8 bases lay outside the gene matches. CDR3 size: 16 residues. Per germline, CDR1 MNHEY and CDR2 SVGEGT. The CDR3 coding sequence is TGTGCCAGCAGCAGGGACAGGGGTAAATTCAATCAGCCCCAGCATTTT. Its protein product is CASSRDRGKFNQPQHF.

V and J are TRBV5-1 and TRBJ1-5, with D hard to call. Looked up from germline, CDR1 is SGHRS and CDR2 is YFSETQ. Between the trimmed V and J ends, which lost 0 bases and 1 base, there was a span of 8 bases. This CDR3 has 15 residues. CDR3 DNA sequence: TGCGCCAGCAGCTTGGACGGCGGGAGCAATCAGCCCCAGCATTTT. Protein: CASSLDGGSNQPQHF.

The V call is TRBV28, the J call TRBJ1-3; 10 bases agree with TRBD1. The CDR3 loop spans 17 amino acids. CDR1 MDHEN and CDR2 SYDVKM come from the germline V gene. V dropped 6 bases and J dropped 0; count of bases not matched to a gene: 8. CDR3: CASRNAGQGLSGNTIYF. In nucleotides, the CDR3 is TGTGCCAGCAGGAACGCGGGACAGGGGCTCTCTGGAAACACCATATATTTT.

The V gene is TRBV18, the J gene TRBJ2-7; D uncertain. This CDR3 comprises 13 residues. The V gene lost 3 bases and the J gene lost 0 bases, with 6 bases spanning the gap. Germline CDR1 KGHSH, CDR2 LQKENI. The CDR3 DNA follows: TGTGCCAGCTCACCTACAAGCTCCTACGAGCAGTACGTC. Protein sequence: CASSPTSSYEQYV.

CDR3 nucleotide sequence: TGTGCCAGCAGTTTCCTAACGGGCTACGAGCAGTACTTC. Protein: CASSFLTGYEQYF. J is TRBJ2-7 and V is TRBV27; D is unclear. The germline CDR1 and CDR2 sequences are MNHEY and SMNVEV (reference sequence). This CDR3 is 13 amino acids long. With 3 bases removed from V and 3 bases from J, the gap between germline ends came to 9 bases.

The chain combines TRBV28 with TRBJ1-1; 9 bases align to TRBD1. This CDR3 has 13 amino acids. Germline assignment: CDR1 MDHEN and CDR2 SYDVKM. J was trimmed by 4 bases and V by 6 bases; bases with no gene match: 3. CDR3 DNA: TGTGCCAGCAGCTGGGACAGGGCCACTGAAGCTTTCTTT. Amino acid sequence: CASSWDRATEAFF.

V is TRBV27 and J is TRBJ2-1; TRBD2 matches at 8 bases. Germline CDR1 MNHEY, CDR2 SMNVEV (reference sequence). CDR3 length: 15 amino acids. J gave up 2 bases and V 3 bases, and 3 bases lay outside the gene matches. CDR3 residues: CASSFSGRAYNEQFF. The CDR3 coding sequence is TGTGCCAGCAGTTTCTCCGGGAGGGCCTACAATGAGCAGTTCTTC.

This sequence joins TRBV6-5 and TRBJ1-4, with D possibly matching TRBD1 (6 bases). Germline V CDR1 and CDR2: MNHEY, SVGAGI. The CDR3 loop spans 15 amino acids. With 8 bases removed from V and 6 bases from J, the gap between germline ends came to 19 bases. The CDR3 DNA sequence: TGTGCCAGCTCAAACCCGGGGGCCAGTGATGAAAAACTGTTTTTT. Translation: CASSNPGASDEKLFF.

This clone showed up just a few times. The chain recombines TRBV7-8 with TRBJ1-3; TRBD1 might be the D (6 bases). V lost 4 bases, J lost 2 bases, and 15 bases lay in between. Germline CDR1 is SGHVS and CDR2 is FQNEAQ. CDR3 size: 16 residues. CDR3 bases: TGTGCCAGCAGCTCAGGAGCGGGGGGCACTGGAAACACCATATATTTT. It yields the protein CASSSGAGGTGNTIYF.

The V gene is TRBV5-6, the J gene TRBJ1-4, with D hard to call. Germline V gene data show CDR1 as SGHDT and CDR2 as YYEEEE. Trimming took off 0 bases at V and 7 bases at J, with 19 bases between the two ends. This CDR3 contains 17 residues. The CDR3 DNA reads as TGTGCCAGCAGCTTGGCAGGTTTGGGTTCACGAAGTGAAAAACTGTTTTTT. Translation: CASSLAGLGSRSEKLFF.

The rearrangement uses TRBV6-5 and TRBJ2-5, with D possibly matching TRBD1 (5 bases). Germline V CDR1 and CDR2: MNHEY, SVGAGI. This CDR3 is 13 amino acids long. The germline V and J ends were trimmed by 6 bases and 2 bases, with 10 bases remaining between them. DNA for the CDR3: TGTGCCAGCAGCACGACAGAGCAAGAGACCCAGTACTTC. Its protein is CASSTTEQETQYF.

The CDR3 nucleotides are TGTGCCAGCAGTGACACCTTGGGACAGCGGAACACTGAAGCTTTCTTT. Protein: CASSDTLGQRNTEAFF. The gene calls are TRBV2 and TRBJ1-1; 7 bases line up with TRBD1. J gave up 1 base and V 3 bases, and 8 bases lay outside the gene matches. Germline V CDR1 and CDR2: SNHLY, FYNNEI. The CDR3 is 16 amino acids.